The 23 T cell receptor beta chains presented below share a single source sample, sequenced in a study of identical twins. Using its own MiXCR run on the 5' RACE reads, TCRdb lists one record per CDR3 protein. In the table there are about 240,000 distinct CDR3 sequences, roughly an eighth of which are singletons. This same sample was also part of a study on yellow fever vaccine responses in identical twins.

Sequenced: memory (CD45RO+) T cells sorted from blood. All receptors come from a woman between 18 and 29 years old in good health.

CDR3 loop: CASSLKSTRRNEQFF. CDR3 DNA sequence: TGTGCCAGCAGTTTAAAATCCACTCGGCGGAATGAGCAGTTCTTC. This chain connects TRBV12-3 or TRBV12-4 to TRBJ2-1, with unresolved D. Trimming removed 2 bases from V and 7 bases from J, with 15 bases in between. The CDR3 consists of 15 residues.

The chain has TRBV15 and TRBJ2-3; D remains ambiguous. The CDR3 has 15 residues. Trimming removed 3 bases at V and 0 bases at J, with 10 bases between. Germline loops: CDR1 LNHNV, CDR2 YYDKDF (reference sequence). As DNA, the CDR3 is TGTGCCACCAGCAGCTACAGACTGAGCACAGATACGCAGTATTTT. Translating gives CATSSYRLSTDTQYF.

This clonotype was seen at least ten times. This chain connects TRBV14 to TRBJ1-1; D remains unclear. V was shortened by 4 bases and J by 5 bases, with 11 bases between the two germline ends. Germline assignment: CDR1 SGHDN and CDR2 FVKESK. The CDR3 has 13 amino acids. CDR3 sequence (DNA): TGTGCCAGCAGCCCTAGTACTAGGACTGAAGCTTTCTTT. Translation: CASSPSTRTEAFF.

The rearrangement links TRBV7-3 to TRBJ1-2, with D tentatively TRBD1 (5 bases). The CDR3 spans 14 residues. CDR1 is SGHTA, CDR2 FQGTGA, per germline. The V gene lost 3 bases and the J gene lost 4 bases, with 12 bases spanning the gap. Here the CDR3 reads CASSLGEGSYGYTF. For the CDR3, the DNA is TGTGCCAGCAGCTTGGGGGAAGGGAGCTATGGCTACACCTTC.

This chain links TRBV6-5 with TRBJ2-5; TRBD2 might be the D (5 bases). The germline V gene has CDR1 MNHEY and CDR2 SVGAGI. With 2 bases removed from V and 2 bases from J, the gap between germline ends came to 9 bases. The CDR3 runs 14 residues. The CDR3 reads CASSYNGGQETQYF. CDR3 bases: TGTGCCAGCAGTTACAACGGAGGTCAAGAGACCCAGTACTTC.

A few counts support this clonotype. The chain is built from TRBV5-6 and TRBJ1-6; 8 bases are shared with TRBD1. The ends lost 0 bases at V and 10 bases at J; junction bases unmatched: 6. The CDR3 loop spans 15 amino acids. Germline V gene sequence: CDR1 SGHDT, CDR2 YYEEEE. The CDR3, as DNA: TGTGCCAGCAGCTTGGGACAGGGGTTACGGTCACCCCTCCACTTT. It translates to CASSLGQGLRSPLHF.

This clonotype was detected ten times or more. The J gene is TRBJ2-5, the V gene TRBV2, with 8 bases matching TRBD1. Germline CDR1 SNHLY, CDR2 FYNNEI. The J segment lost 5 bases and the V segment lost 6 bases, leaving 8 bases of the junction unmatched. CDR3 length equals 14 residues. CDR3 residues: CASRPRTGTETQYF. The CDR3 DNA reads as TGTGCCAGCAGACCTCGGACAGGGACGGAGACCCAGTACTTC.

This clonotype was recorded a few times. The V and J genes are TRBV29-1 and TRBJ2-3; 12 positions agree with TRBD2. This CDR3 spans 14 amino acids. After removal of 7 bases from V and 1 base from J, the junction contained 3 bases not matched to a gene. The germline V gene has CDR1 SQVTM and CDR2 ANQGSEA. The CDR3 sequence is CSGRLAGGTDTQYF. The DNA of the CDR3 is TGCAGCGGCCGACTAGCGGGGGGCACAGATACGCAGTATTTT.

In this sample, this clonotype turned up a few times. The genes are TRBV20-1 and TRBJ2-1; 7 bases fit TRBD2. V shed 0 bases and J 5 bases; nucleotides not matched to a gene: 10. The CDR3 is made up of 16 amino acids. CDR1 DFQATT and CDR2 SNEGSKA come from the germline V gene (reference sequence). CDR3 protein: CSARDSGRERNNEQFF. CDR3 sequence (DNA): TGCAGTGCTAGAGATTCGGGGCGGGAGAGGAACAATGAGCAGTTCTTC.

This clonotype was seen more than once but under ten times. The V gene is TRBV6-4, the J gene TRBJ2-2; 8 bases are shared with TRBD2. J lost 4 bases, V lost 4 bases, and 2 bases had no gene match. The CDR3 runs 14 residues. Per germline, CDR1 MRHNA and CDR2 SNTAGT. CDR3 coding DNA: TGTGCCAGCAGTGCCGCGGGGGGCACCGGGGAGCTGTTTTTT. Amino acid sequence: CASSAAGGTGELFF.

This clonotype showed up many times. V and J are TRBV5-1 and TRBJ1-4; D is uncertain. CDR3 size: 14 residues. CDR1 SGHRS and CDR2 YFSETQ come from the germline V gene. Trimming stripped 4 bases from V and 7 bases from J, with 14 bases between. The CDR3 loop is CASSPGDLIEKLFF. In DNA, the CDR3 is TGCGCCAGCAGCCCGGGTGACTTGATTGAAAAACTGTTTTTT.

This clonotype was counted many times. The chain's CDR3 is CASSFLAGTSTDTQYF. The CDR3 nucleotides read TGTGCCAGCAGTTTTCTAGCGGGGACCAGCACAGATACGCAGTATTTT. This chain links TRBV12-3 or TRBV12-4 with TRBJ2-3, with 9 positions matching TRBD2. With V trimmed by 3 bases and J by 0 bases, 4 bases remained unmatched. The CDR3 is made up of 16 amino acids.

The chain combines TRBV4-2 with TRBJ1-4; D ambiguous. This CDR3 comprises 16 residues. Germline-derived CDR1 and CDR2 are LGHNA and YNFKEQ. Trimming cost V 1 base and J 8 bases, with 17 bases left between them. The CDR3 DNA reads as TGTGCCAGCAGCCAAGGGAGGCCTGACTTACCAGAAAAACTGTTTTTT. It codes for CASSQGRPDLPEKLFF.

This clonotype occurred a few times. DNA of the CDR3: TGTGCCATCAGTGAGTCAAAAGGGACAGGGGGCGGAAGAAACACTGAAGCTTTCTTT. Encoded protein: CAISESKGTGGGRNTEAFF. V usage is TRBV10-3 and J usage is TRBJ1-1; 12 nucleotides align to TRBD1. The CDR3 sequence is 19 residues long. J was trimmed by 2 bases and V by 0 bases; bases with no gene match: 10. Germline assignment: CDR1 ENHRY and CDR2 SYGVKD.

This chain links TRBV10-3 with TRBJ2-7, with TRBD1 matching over 7 bases. V gave up 7 bases and J gave up 7 bases; unmatched junction bases: 10. CDR3 length: 13 amino acids. Germline values: CDR1 ENHRY, CDR2 SYGVKD. The CDR3 DNA follows: TGTGCCATCACCGGGACAGATCAGAAGGAGCAGTACTTC. It is translated as CAITGTDQKEQYF.

This clonotype was seen only a few times. The chain uses TRBV2 and TRBJ1-1; 8 bases map to TRBD1. In germline, CDR1 is SNHLY, CDR2 FYNNEI. CDR3 size: 16 residues. The V and J ends lost 6 bases and 3 bases, in that order; junction bases with no gene match: 12. The DNA of the CDR3 is TGTGCCAGCAGCGTGGACAGGGAGTACGGGGACACTGAAGCTTTCTTT. Protein: CASSVDREYGDTEAFF.

The chain joins TRBV11-2 to TRBJ2-7; 9 bases align to TRBD1. From germline, CDR1 is SGHAT and CDR2 FQNNGV. Trimming took 2 bases from V and 1 from J; bases not matched to a gene: 12. This CDR3 contains 18 residues. The CDR3 is CASSLKAGGTGISYEQYF. DNA of the CDR3: TGTGCCAGCAGCTTAAAGGCTGGGGGGACAGGGATTTCCTACGAGCAGTACTTC.

This chain uses TRBV7-9 with TRBJ2-7; the D is unclear. The germline CDR1 and CDR2 sequences are SEHNR and FQNEAQ (reference sequence). This CDR3 contains 13 residues. V gave up 5 bases and J gave up 6 bases, with 14 bases separating them. CDR3 sequence: CASSPRRQIEQYF. In nucleotides, the CDR3 is TGTGCCAGCAGCCCCAGACGTCAGATCGAGCAGTACTTC.

The rearrangement links TRBV24-1 to TRBJ2-5; tentatively, D is TRBD1 (6 bases). V lost 4 bases and J 1 base, leaving 12 bases between the germline ends. Germline V gene lookup returns CDR1 KGHDR and CDR2 SFDVKD. This CDR3 region has 15 residues. DNA of the CDR3: TGTGCCACCAGTGACCCTGACAGGTTCCAAGAGACCCAGTACTTC. This encodes CATSDPDRFQETQYF.

This clonotype has more than one count but fewer than ten. The V call is TRBV3-1, the J call TRBJ2-2, with 7 bases fitting TRBD1. Looked up from germline, CDR1 is LGHDT and CDR2 is YNNKEL (reference sequence). This CDR3 spans 16 amino acids. V lost 1 base, J lost 7 bases, and 9 bases stayed unmatched. CDR3 DNA: TGTGCCAGCAGCCAAGGAAACACAGGGGTTGGCGGGGAGCTGTTTTTT. Its translation: CASSQGNTGVGGELFF.

This clonotype was counted a few times. In DNA form, the CDR3 reads TGTGCCAGCAGCGGGCTAAACGCGTACGAGCAGTACTTC. Its translation: CASSGLNAYEQYF. The chain uses TRBV9 and TRBJ2-7; D gene uncertain. Trimming removed 3 bases at V and 4 bases at J, with 11 bases between. The germline gives CDR1 SGDLS, CDR2 YYNGEE. The CDR3 runs to 13 residues.

This clonotype has at least ten counts. The V gene is TRBV5-1, the J gene TRBJ2-5, with 8 bases fitting TRBD2. The CDR3 covers 14 residues. V lost 3 bases and J lost 4; bases outside the gene matches: 5. From germline, CDR1 is SGHRS and CDR2 YFSETQ. Here the CDR3 DNA reads TGCGCCAGCAGCTCACGAACTAGCGGAGAGACCCAGTACTTC. Its protein is CASSSRTSGETQYF.

This clonotype was seen at least ten times. The genes are TRBV20-1 and TRBJ2-3; a weak D match, TRBD2 (5 bases). The CDR3 runs to 14 residues. CDR1 and CDR2 (germline): DFQATT, SNEGSKA (reference sequence). Trimming stripped 6 bases from V and 0 bases from J, with 13 bases between. CDR3 coding DNA: TGCAGTGCAGTTAACCTAGCTAGCACAGATACGCAGTATTTT. This gives the protein CSAVNLASTDTQYF.